The 24 T cell receptor beta chains listed next were all sequenced from one sample in a study of T cells in Graves' hyperthyroidism and ophthalmopathy. TCR beta CDR3 regions were amplified from RNA transcripts. Using the HTBI primer set, a first-round RT-PCR was run on the TCR CDR3. TCRdb redid the calling of the multiplex PCR reads with MiXCR, one entry per CDR3 protein. The repertoire includes 300,000 to 350,000 distinct CDR3 sequences, roughly 15% of them detected once, and around a third sits in the top ten. Sequencing was performed on blood. The receptors derive from a young man with Graves' hyperthyroidism.

This clonotype came up many times. The chain has TRBV19 and TRBJ2-2; tentatively, D is TRBD1 or TRBD2 (6 bases each). CDR3 length: 15 residues. V was cut by 8 bases and J by 3 bases, with 16 bases left in between. From germline, CDR1 is LNHDA and CDR2 SQIVND (reference sequence). In nucleotides, the CDR3 is TGTGCCAGTCGGCAGGCCGGGGGCGACACCGGGGAGCTGTTTTTT. The encoded protein is CASRQAGGDTGELFF.

The sample holds a few counts of this clonotype. The V gene is TRBV6-1, the J gene TRBJ2-3; no clear D gene. The CDR3 runs to 15 residues. V was trimmed by 2 bases and J by 0 bases, leaving 9 bases between them. Germline CDR1 reads MNHNS; CDR2 reads SASEGT. CDR3 residues: CASSERSGSTDTQYF. CDR3 bases: TGTGCCAGCAGTGAAAGGTCAGGTAGCACAGATACGCAGTATTTT.

This clonotype was found a few times. The chain links TRBV6-5 to TRBJ1-6; 8 positions agree with TRBD1. This CDR3 spans 17 amino acids. From germline, CDR1 is MNHEY and CDR2 SVGAGI. The V and J ends lost 2 bases and 9 bases, in that order; junction bases with no gene match: 12. CDR3 region: CASSYAPTGVSGSPLHF. The CDR3 DNA reads as TGTGCCAGCAGTTACGCCCCGACAGGGGTTAGTGGTTCACCCCTCCACTTT.

This clonotype was detected only a few times. The rearrangement uses TRBV7-9 and TRBJ1-4; D remains unclear. Deletions cut 2 bases from V and 0 bases from J, with 7 bases between. Looked up from germline, CDR1 is SEHNR and CDR2 is FQNEAQ (reference sequence). This CDR3 has 15 residues. The CDR3 loop reads CASSLLGSTNEKLFF. The CDR3, as DNA: TGTGCCAGCAGCTTACTGGGATCAACTAATGAAAAACTGTTTTTT.

The chain employs TRBV11-1 and TRBJ2-1; either TRBD1 or TRBD2 may fit D (7 bases each). CDR1 and CDR2 (germline): SGHAT, FQDESV (reference sequence). The CDR3 runs 15 residues. Trimming pared 2 bases from V and 4 bases from J, leaving 12 bases between. The CDR3 is CASSLYRGGYNEQFF. The CDR3 nucleotides read TGTGCCAGCAGCTTATACAGGGGAGGGTACAATGAGCAGTTCTTC.

This clonotype was detected many times. This chain connects TRBV5-5 to TRBJ2-1; D ambiguous. The CDR3 length is 15 residues. Trimming cost V 3 bases and J 4 bases, with 14 bases left between them. Germline V gene sequence: CDR1 SGHKS, CDR2 YYEKEE (reference sequence). This CDR3 is CASSSTHRVYNEQFF. In DNA, the CDR3 is TGTGCCAGCAGCTCAACCCACAGAGTGTACAATGAGCAGTTCTTC. The whole variable domain, remainder taken from reference TRBV5-5 and TRBJ2-1, is DAGVTQSPTHLIKTRGQQVTLRCSPISGHKSVSWYQQVLGQGPQFIFQYYEKEERGRGNFPDRFSARQFPNYSSELNVNALLLGDSALYLCASSSTHRVYNEQFFGPGTRLTVL.

This clonotype was counted only a few times. This clone may be a read error of a much larger clone one base away. Since no conserved phenylalanine or tryptophan closes the CDR3, a read error is the likely cause. Written as DNA, the CDR3 is TGTGCCTGGAGTGTACGAGGCGGGCGGAACACTGAAGCTTTCCTT. Its translation is CAWSVRGGRNTEAFL. V and J are TRBV30 and TRBJ1-1, with D unclear. This CDR3 region has 15 residues. Deletions cut 0 bases from V and 1 base from J, with 12 bases between. Germline lookup yields CDR1 GTSNPN and CDR2 SVGIG (reference sequence).

The J gene is TRBJ1-2, the V gene TRBV14; weak D call: TRBD1 (5 bases). With 1 base removed from V and 4 bases from J, the gap between germline ends came to 7 bases. Germline values: CDR1 SGHDN, CDR2 FVKESK. The CDR3 runs to 13 residues. The CDR3 region has the DNA TGTGCCAGCAGCCAAGGGGGCAGCTATGGCTACACCTTC. Translation: CASSQGGSYGYTF.

This clonotype was recorded at least ten times. The genes are TRBV2 and TRBJ1-2, with 7 nucleotides matching TRBD1. The CDR3 sequence is 12 residues long. Trimming cost V 5 bases and J 8 bases; bases outside gene matches: 5. Germline values: CDR1 SNHLY, CDR2 FYNNEI. The CDR3 DNA reads TGTGCCAGCAGTCGTCCAGGGGGAGGCTACACCTTC. Its protein product is CASSRPGGGYTF. Filled out from reference TRBV2 and TRBJ1-2, the complete variable domain reads EPEVTQTPSHQVTQMGQEVILRCVPISNHLYFYWYRQILGQKVEFLVSFYNNEISEKSEIFDDQFSVERPDGSNFTLKIRSTKLEDSAMYFCASSRPGGGYTFGSGTRLTVV.

J is TRBJ2-7 and V is TRBV6-9; 10 positions match TRBD2. The CDR3 has 16 amino acids. Germline V gene lookup returns CDR1 MNHGY and CDR2 SVAAGI. Trimming took 4 bases from V and 4 from J; bases not matched to a gene: 10. CDR3 DNA sequence: TGTGCCAGCAGTTTTCGGGGGGCTAGCGGGAGTTACGAGCAGTACTTC. Its translation: CASSFRGASGSYEQYF.

The chain couples TRBV20-1 to TRBJ2-1, with 7 bases aligning to TRBD2. The CDR3 sequence is 13 residues long. The germline V gene has CDR1 DFQATT and CDR2 SNEGSKA (reference sequence). With V trimmed by 0 bases and J by 9 bases, 5 bases remained unmatched. CDR3 nucleotides: TGCAGTGCTAGAGATCTGCGGGGGACTGAGCAGTTCTTC. This sequence encodes CSARDLRGTEQFF.

This sequence joins TRBV7-8 and TRBJ2-1; a possible D gene is TRBD1 (5 bases). V shed 2 bases and J shed 3 bases, with 17 bases lying between them. CDR3 length: 17 amino acids. CDR1 is SGHVS and CDR2 is FQNEAQ in the germline V gene. The chain's CDR3 is CASSLRAQGPSYNEQFF. CDR3 DNA sequence: TGTGCCAGCAGCTTAAGGGCCCAGGGTCCCAGCTACAATGAGCAGTTCTTC.

This clonotype showed up just a few times. This chain links TRBV14 with TRBJ2-2; TRBD2 might be the D (5 bases). The germline gives CDR1 SGHDN, CDR2 FVKESK. The germline V and J ends were trimmed by 1 base and 0 bases, with 27 bases remaining between them. The CDR3 is made up of 22 amino acids. CDR3 coding DNA: TGTGCCAGCAGCCAAGTCACCCCGCTAGCCCTAGGATGGCTATCGAACACCGGGGAGCTGTTTTTT. Residues: CASSQVTPLALGWLSNTGELFF.

This clonotype was seen ten or more times. This chain uses TRBV7-8 with TRBJ2-3, with 8 bases aligning to TRBD1. J gave up 5 bases and V 2 bases, and 6 bases lay outside the gene matches. The germline CDR1 and CDR2 sequences are SGHVS and FQNEAQ. The CDR3 runs to 15 residues. This CDR3 is CASSLIGTGGDTQYF. The CDR3 DNA sequence: TGTGCCAGCAGCTTAATTGGGACAGGCGGAGATACGCAGTATTTT.

In this sample, this clonotype turned up a few times. V gene TRBV7-2 combines with J gene TRBJ2-5; D not certain. This CDR3 has 11 residues. V was trimmed by 1 base and J by 11 bases, leaving 8 bases between them. Per the germline V gene, CDR1 is SGHTA and CDR2 is FQGNSA. CDR3 DNA sequence: TGTGCCAGCAGCTTAGATAGGACGCAGTACTTC. This sequence encodes CASSLDRTQYF.

This clonotype was counted ten times or more. This chain uses TRBV6-1 with TRBJ2-3; possible D gene TRBD1, 5 bases. Trimming took off 7 bases at V and 0 bases at J, with 14 bases between the two ends. Germline assignment: CDR1 MNHNS and CDR2 SASEGT. CDR3 length: 15 residues. CDR3 in amino acids: CASNKDITSTDTQYF. DNA of the CDR3: TGTGCCAGCAACAAGGACATAACTAGCACAGATACGCAGTATTTT.

The chain combines TRBV20-1 with TRBJ1-3; D gene uncertain. Germline-derived CDR1 and CDR2 are DFQATT and SNEGSKA (reference sequence). Trimming cost V 3 bases and J 0 bases, with 15 bases left between them. There are 16 residues in the CDR3. CDR3 protein: CSASLMDARSGNTIYF. The CDR3 bases are TGCAGTGCTAGTTTAATGGACGCTCGCTCTGGAAACACCATATATTTT.

This clonotype was counted a few times. The chain has TRBV24-1 and TRBJ2-7; D gene uncertain. CDR3 size: 13 residues. The V end lost 4 bases, the J end lost 0 bases, and 6 bases lay between the germline ends. Germline CDR1 KGHDR, CDR2 SFDVKD. The CDR3 protein is CATSESASYEQYF. In DNA, the CDR3 is TGTGCCACCAGTGAATCGGCCTCCTACGAGCAGTACTTC.

In this sample, this clonotype turned up many times. J is TRBJ2-5 and V is TRBV2; D might be TRBD1 (6 bases). Trimming pared 6 bases from V and 1 base from J, leaving 12 bases between. In germline, CDR1 is SNHLY, CDR2 FYNNEI. CDR3 length: 14 amino acids. The CDR3 is CASSVQGSQETQYF. CDR3 bases: TGTGCCAGCAGCGTACAGGGAAGCCAAGAGACCCAGTACTTC.

This clonotype showed up many times. The chain carries TRBV11-1 and TRBJ2-7, with D possibly matching TRBD2 (5 bases). Germline CDR1 is SGHAT and CDR2 is FQDESV (reference sequence). V lost 5 bases to trimming and J lost 4 bases, with 15 bases between them. The CDR3 is made up of 14 amino acids. CDR3 residues: CASSLDGIGYEQYF. CDR3 nucleotide sequence: TGTGCCAGCAGCCTCGACGGGATAGGGTACGAGCAGTACTTC. The full variable domain, with the rest looked up from reference TRBV11-1 and TRBJ2-7, is EAEVAQSPRYKITEKSQAVAFWCDPISGHATLYWYRQILGQGPELLVQFQDESVVDDSQLPKDRFSAERLKGVDSTLKIQPAELGDSAMYLCASSLDGIGYEQYFGPGTRLTVT.

The V gene is TRBV10-3, the J gene TRBJ1-1; no clear D. This CDR3 contains 12 residues. Germline V gene sequence: CDR1 ENHRY, CDR2 SYGVKD. Trimming pared 6 bases from V and 1 base from J, leaving 6 bases between. For the CDR3, the DNA is TGTGCCATCAGGGGAGGGAACACTGAAGCTTTCTTT. Protein product: CAIRGGNTEAFF.

V usage is TRBV6-1 and J usage is TRBJ1-2; 7 bases fit TRBD1. The CDR3 spans 13 residues. In germline, CDR1 is MNHNS, CDR2 SASEGT. V dropped 6 bases and J dropped 8; count of bases not matched to a gene: 9. This CDR3 is CASRPGQDWGYTF. In nucleotides, the CDR3 is TGTGCCAGCAGGCCCGGACAGGATTGGGGCTACACCTTC.

This clonotype appeared many times. The chain combines TRBV11-2 with TRBJ2-7; 9 bases are a match to TRBD1. The CDR3 totals 15 residues. CDR1 and CDR2 from the germline V gene are SGHAT and FQNNGV. J gave up 4 bases and V 5 bases, and 9 bases lay outside the gene matches. The CDR3 is CASSPGQGIIYEQYF. The CDR3, as DNA: TGTGCCAGCAGCCCCGGACAGGGGATAATATACGAGCAGTACTTC.

This clonotype was seen repeatedly, ten times or more. The chain links TRBV11-2 to TRBJ2-7; D is uncertain. V was clipped by 0 bases and J by 2 bases, with 14 bases between them. Germline V lookup: CDR1 SGHAT, CDR2 FQNNGV. This CDR3 is built from 16 residues. CDR3: CASSLDLRGSTYEQYF. CDR3 DNA sequence: TGTGCCAGCAGCTTAGATCTTCGAGGCTCCACCTACGAGCAGTACTTC.